The entry below gives a single TCR beta chain sequence along with its context. Its antigen is as yet unknown. The sample originates from a study of lymphopenia after photon versus proton radiotherapy. In germline, CDR1 is GTSNPN, CDR2 SVGIG (reference sequence). V was cut by 3 bases and J by 4 bases, with 12 bases left in between. CDR3 length: 14 amino acids. Using immunoSEQ multiplex PCR, the repertoire was profiled, and TCRdb retains in-frame clones only, with some absent. The repertoire holds about 70,000 clones, with 92% as singletons. Study-level results: After the lymphocyte nadir, photon-treated repertoires showed oligoclonal expansion, especially of CD8+ Temra cells. Under photons, naive T cells and diversity fell while effector/memory populations rose.

This chain uses TRBV30 with TRBJ1-4; D may be TRBD1 (5 bases). The sequenced sample was peripheral blood, obtained from a patient treated with photon-based radiotherapy. This receptor was taken from a woman between 40 and 50 years old with cholangiocarcinoma. The CDR3 protein is CAWSPGGFNEKLFF. CDR3 nucleotides: TGTGCCTGGAGCCCCGGGGGGTTTAATGAAAAACTGTTTTTT.